One TCR beta chain is described in this entry. The antigen is unknown. This entry is derived from a study of beta chain features in type 1 diabetes. Study details: The study found patients and healthy donors alike in age, gender and cell yields.

The authors sorted CD4+ naive, central memory, regulatory and stem cell-like memory cells via CD45RO/CCR7/CD25/CD127/CD95/CD27. General study results and limits: The study found moderately but significantly shorter TCRB CDR3s in all four CD4+ subsets of Type 1 diabetes patients. Sequencing from cDNA could over-represent high-TCR-expressing cells. It was among patients, rather than healthy donors, that naive, central memory and Treg TCRB repertoires appeared more similar.

The investigators reverse transcribed all of the isolated RNA, so they sequenced expressed TCRB transcripts. Using immunoSEQ multiplex PCR, the repertoire was profiled, and TCRdb retains in-frame clones only, with some absent. This table holds about 700,000 clones, 13% found once. The CDR3 loop spans 14 amino acids. Trimming left V 3 bases short and J 5 bases short, with 14 bases between. Germline loops: CDR1 SGHKS, CDR2 YYEKEE (reference sequence). This receptor was taken from a man aged 18 to 29 with type 1 diabetes. The sample taken for sequencing was naive CD4+ T cells from blood. The V gene is TRBV5-5, the J gene TRBJ2-5, with D possibly TRBD2 on 5 matching bases. Written as DNA, the CDR3 is TGTGCCAGCAGCTCGGACTCAACTTGGGAGACCCAGTACTTC. This gives the protein CASSSDSTWETQYF.